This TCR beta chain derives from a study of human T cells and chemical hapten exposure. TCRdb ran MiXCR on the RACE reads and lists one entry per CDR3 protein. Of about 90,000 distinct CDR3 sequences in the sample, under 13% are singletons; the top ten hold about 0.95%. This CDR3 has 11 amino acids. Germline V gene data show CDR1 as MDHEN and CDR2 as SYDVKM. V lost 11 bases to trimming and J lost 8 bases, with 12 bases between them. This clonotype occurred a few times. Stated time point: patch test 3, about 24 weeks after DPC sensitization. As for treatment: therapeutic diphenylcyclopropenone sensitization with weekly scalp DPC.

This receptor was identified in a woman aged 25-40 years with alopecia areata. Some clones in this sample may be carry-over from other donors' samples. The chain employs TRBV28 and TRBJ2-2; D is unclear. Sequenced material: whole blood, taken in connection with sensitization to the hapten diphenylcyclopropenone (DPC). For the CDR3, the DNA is TGTGCCTCGGGCGATGGGGGGGAGCTGTTTTTT. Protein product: CASGDGGELFF.